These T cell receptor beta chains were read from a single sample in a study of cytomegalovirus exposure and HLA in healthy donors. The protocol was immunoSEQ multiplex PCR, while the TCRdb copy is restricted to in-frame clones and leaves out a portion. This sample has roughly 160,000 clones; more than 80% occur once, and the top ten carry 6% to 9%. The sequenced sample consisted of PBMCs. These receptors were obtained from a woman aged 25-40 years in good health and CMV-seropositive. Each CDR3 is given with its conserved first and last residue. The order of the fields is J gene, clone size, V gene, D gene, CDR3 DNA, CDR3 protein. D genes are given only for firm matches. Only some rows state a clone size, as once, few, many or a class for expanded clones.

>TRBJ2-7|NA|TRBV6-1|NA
TGTGCCAGCAGTGTGGAGAGCCGCCTCGAGCAGTACTTC
CASSVESRLEQYF
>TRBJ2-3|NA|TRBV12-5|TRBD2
TGTGCTAGTGGCCTTCCCGACCGGGGGGCAGATACGCAGTATTTT
CASGLPDRGADTQYF
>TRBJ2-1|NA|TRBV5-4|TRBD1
TGTGCCAGCAGCTTAGGGGGCAAAAGGAACAATGAGCAGTTCTTC
CASSLGGKRNNEQFF
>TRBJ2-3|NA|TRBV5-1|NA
TGCGCCAGCAGTGGAACCGGGACAGATACGCAGTATTTT
CASSGTGTDTQYF
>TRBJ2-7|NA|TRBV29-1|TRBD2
TGCAGCGTTGTACTAGCGGGGGGTCGACGCTCCTACGAGCAGTACTTC
CSVVLAGGRRSYEQYF
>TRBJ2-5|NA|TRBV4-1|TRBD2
TGCGCCAGCAGCCACCCACTAGCGGGGTCTCTAGAGACCCAGTACTTC
CASSHPLAGSLETQYF
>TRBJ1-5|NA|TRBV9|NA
TGTGCCAGCAGCGTTGGATCGGGGAAGCCCCAGCATTTT
CASSVGSGKPQHF
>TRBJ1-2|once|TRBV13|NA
TGTGCCAGCGCGGCTACAGGGTTCTTGGTCTCTGGCTACACCTTC
CASAATGFLVSGYTF
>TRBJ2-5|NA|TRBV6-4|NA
TGTGCCAGCAGTGCCACAGTACAAGAGACCCAGTACTTC
CASSATVQETQYF
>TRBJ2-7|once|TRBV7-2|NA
TGTGCCAGCAGCGTCCGGGACTGGTTCTACGAGCAGTACTTC
CASSVRDWFYEQYF
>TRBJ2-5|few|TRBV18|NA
TGTGCCAGCTCACCGGGTCTAGAAGAGACCCAGTACTTC
CASSPGLEETQYF
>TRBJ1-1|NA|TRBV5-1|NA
TGCGCCAGCAGCTTGGGGTCAGGAACGAACACTGAAGCTTTCTTT
CASSLGSGTNTEAFF
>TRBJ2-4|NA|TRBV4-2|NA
TGTGCCAGCAGCCTTCTAGCCAAAAACATTCAGTACTTC
CASSLLAKNIQYF
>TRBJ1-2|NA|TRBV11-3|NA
TGTGCCAGCAGCTTAGGGCACCTTGGGACTTTCTATGGCTACACCTTC
CASSLGHLGTFYGYTF
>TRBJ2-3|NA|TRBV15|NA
TGTGCCACCAGCGCCCAGGGTTACACAGATACGCAGTATTTT
CATSAQGYTDTQYF
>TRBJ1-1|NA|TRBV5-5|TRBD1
TGTGCCAGCAGCTCGCGGGACAGGGGAGGGGGCACTGAAGCTTTCTTT
CASSSRDRGGGTEAFF
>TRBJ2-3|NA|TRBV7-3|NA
TGTGCCAGCAGCTTAGGTGCCGGGGGCACAGATACGCAGTATTTT
CASSLGAGGTDTQYF
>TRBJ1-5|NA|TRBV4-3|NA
TGCGCCAGCAGCCAAGATCATCCACCGTCCAGGAATCAGCCCCAGCATTTT
CASSQDHPPSRNQPQHF
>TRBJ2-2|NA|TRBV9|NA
TGTGCCAGCAGCGCCCGGGGTCAGAACACCGGGGAGCTGTTTTTT
CASSARGQNTGELFF
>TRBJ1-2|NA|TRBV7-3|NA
TGTGCCAGCAGCCCAGAAGGGCAGGGAGGTGGCTACACCTTC
CASSPEGQGGGYTF
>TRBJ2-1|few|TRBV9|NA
TGTGCCAGCAGCGCGACAGGTAATTCCTACAATGAGCAGTTCTTC
CASSATGNSYNEQFF
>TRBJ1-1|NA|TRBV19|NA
TGTGCCAGTAGTAACAAGGAGTTGAACACTGAAGCTTTCTTT
CASSNKELNTEAFF
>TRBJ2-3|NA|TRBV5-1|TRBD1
TGCGCCAGCGAACAAACAGGGGGCGCGGGTTGGGATACGCAGTATTTT
CASEQTGGAGWDTQYF
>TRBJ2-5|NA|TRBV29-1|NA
TGCAGCGTGGGGATGGGGGCCCGGGAAGAGACCCAGTACTTC
CSVGMGAREETQYF
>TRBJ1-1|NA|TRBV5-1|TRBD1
TGCGCCAGCAGTCCTGGGACAGGCGAAGCTTTCTTT
CASSPGTGEAFF
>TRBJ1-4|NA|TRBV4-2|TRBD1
TGTGCCAGCAGCCAAGATGTCGCGGCAGGGGGGGAAAAACTGTTTTTT
CASSQDVAAGGEKLFF
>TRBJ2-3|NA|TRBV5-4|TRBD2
TGTGCCAGCAGGTTCGATTTAGCGGGGGGGCAAGGAGATACGCAGTATTTT
CASRFDLAGGQGDTQYF
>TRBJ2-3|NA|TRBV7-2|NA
TGTGCCAGCAGCCCCTACACAGATACGCAGTATTTT
CASSPYTDTQYF
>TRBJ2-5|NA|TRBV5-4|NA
TGTGCCAGCAGCTTGGGCGGCCAAGAGACCCAGTACTTC
CASSLGGQETQYF
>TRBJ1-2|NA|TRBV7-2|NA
TGTGCCAGCAGCTTAAAGACAGACGCGGCGTACACCTTC
CASSLKTDAAYTF
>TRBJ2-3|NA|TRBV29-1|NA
TGCAGCGTTGGAGGGGGCGAGCGGGGCACAGATACGCAGTATTTT
CSVGGGERGTDTQYF
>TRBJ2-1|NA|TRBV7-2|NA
TGTGCCAGCAGCTTAGCGAGCCGAGTTTACAATGAGCAGTTCTTC
CASSLASRVYNEQFF
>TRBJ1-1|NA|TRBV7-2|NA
TGTGCCAGCAGCACCCCATGGGGCCTAGTAGGGACTGAAGCTTTCTTT
CASSTPWGLVGTEAFF
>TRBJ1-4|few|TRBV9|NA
TGTGCCAGCAGCGTAGGACAGGTCCCTAATGAAAAACTGTTTTTT
CASSVGQVPNEKLFF
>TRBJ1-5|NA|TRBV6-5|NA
TGTGCCAGCAGTTACAATCGACAGTTCAATCAGCCCCAGCATTTT
CASSYNRQFNQPQHF
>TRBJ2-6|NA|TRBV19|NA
TGTGCCAGTAGTACCCCAGGGGATTTCTCTGGGGCCAACGTCCTGACTTTC
CASSTPGDFSGANVLTF
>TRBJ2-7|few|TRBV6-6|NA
TGTGCCAGCAGTTCCCGGGAGGGACAGGGTTCCTACGAGCAGTACTTC
CASSSREGQGSYEQYF
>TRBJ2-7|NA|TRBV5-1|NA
TGCGCCAGCAGCCCGACGGGTATTCCGTACGAGCAGTACTTC
CASSPTGIPYEQYF
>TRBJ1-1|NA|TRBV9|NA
TGTGCCAGCAGCGTTGCAGGGAACACTGAAGCTTTCTTT
CASSVAGNTEAFF